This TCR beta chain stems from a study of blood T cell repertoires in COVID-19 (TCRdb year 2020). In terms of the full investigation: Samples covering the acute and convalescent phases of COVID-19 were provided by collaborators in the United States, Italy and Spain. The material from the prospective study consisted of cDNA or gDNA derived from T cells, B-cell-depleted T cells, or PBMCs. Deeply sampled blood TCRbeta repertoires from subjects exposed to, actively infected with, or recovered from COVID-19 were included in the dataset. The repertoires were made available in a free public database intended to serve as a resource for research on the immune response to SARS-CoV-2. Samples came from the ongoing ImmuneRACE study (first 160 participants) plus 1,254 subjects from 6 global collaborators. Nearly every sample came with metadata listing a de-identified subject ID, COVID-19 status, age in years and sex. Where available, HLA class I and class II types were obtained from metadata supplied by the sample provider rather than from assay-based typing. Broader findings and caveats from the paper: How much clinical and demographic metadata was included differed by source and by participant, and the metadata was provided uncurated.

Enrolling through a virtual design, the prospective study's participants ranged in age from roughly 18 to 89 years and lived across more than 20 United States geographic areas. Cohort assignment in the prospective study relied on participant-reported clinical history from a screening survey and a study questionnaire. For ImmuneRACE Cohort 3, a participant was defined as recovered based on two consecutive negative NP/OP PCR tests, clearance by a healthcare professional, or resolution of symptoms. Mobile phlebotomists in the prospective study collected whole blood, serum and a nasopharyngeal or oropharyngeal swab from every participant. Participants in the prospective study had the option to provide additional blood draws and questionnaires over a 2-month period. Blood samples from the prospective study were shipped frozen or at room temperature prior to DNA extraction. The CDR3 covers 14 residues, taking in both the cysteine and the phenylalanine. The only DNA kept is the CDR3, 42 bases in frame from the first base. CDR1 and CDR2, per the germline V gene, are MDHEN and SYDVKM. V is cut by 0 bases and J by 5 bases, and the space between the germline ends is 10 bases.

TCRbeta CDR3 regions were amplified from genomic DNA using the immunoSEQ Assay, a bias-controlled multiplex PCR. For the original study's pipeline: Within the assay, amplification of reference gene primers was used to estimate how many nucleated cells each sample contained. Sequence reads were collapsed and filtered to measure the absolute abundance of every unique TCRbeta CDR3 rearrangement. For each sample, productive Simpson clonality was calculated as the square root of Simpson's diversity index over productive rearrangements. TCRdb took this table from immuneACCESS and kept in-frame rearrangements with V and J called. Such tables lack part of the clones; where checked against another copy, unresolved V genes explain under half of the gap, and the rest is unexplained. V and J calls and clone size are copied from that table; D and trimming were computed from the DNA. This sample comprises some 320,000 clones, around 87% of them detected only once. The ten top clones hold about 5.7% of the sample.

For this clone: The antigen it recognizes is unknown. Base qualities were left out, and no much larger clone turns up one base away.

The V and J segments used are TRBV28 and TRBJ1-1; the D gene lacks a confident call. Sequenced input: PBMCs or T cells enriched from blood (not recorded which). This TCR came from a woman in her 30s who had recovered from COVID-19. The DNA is TGTGCCAGCAGTTTATGGGTGACGGGTACTGAAGCTTTCTTT. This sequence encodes CASSLWVTGTEAFF.